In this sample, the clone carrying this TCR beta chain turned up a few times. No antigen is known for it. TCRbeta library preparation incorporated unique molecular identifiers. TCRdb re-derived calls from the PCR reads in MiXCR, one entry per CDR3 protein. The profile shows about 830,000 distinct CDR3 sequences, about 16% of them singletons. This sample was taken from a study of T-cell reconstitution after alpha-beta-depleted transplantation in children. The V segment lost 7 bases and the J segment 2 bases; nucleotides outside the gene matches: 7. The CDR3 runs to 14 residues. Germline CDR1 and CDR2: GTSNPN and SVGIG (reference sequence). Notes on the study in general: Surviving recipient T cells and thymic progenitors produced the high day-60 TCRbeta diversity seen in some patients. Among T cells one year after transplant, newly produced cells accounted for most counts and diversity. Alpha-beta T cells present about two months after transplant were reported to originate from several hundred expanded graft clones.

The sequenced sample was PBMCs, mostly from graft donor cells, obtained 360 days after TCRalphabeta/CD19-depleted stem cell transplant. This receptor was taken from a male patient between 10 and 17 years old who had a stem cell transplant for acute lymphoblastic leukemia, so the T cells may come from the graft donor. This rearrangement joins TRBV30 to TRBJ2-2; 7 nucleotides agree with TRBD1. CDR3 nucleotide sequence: TGTGCCTCGCCCGACAGGGCCAACACCGGGGAGCTGTTTTTT. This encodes CASPDRANTGELFF.